A single sample gave rise to the 8 T cell receptor beta chains below, sequenced in a study of CD4 and CD8 cells across lung adenocarcinoma regions. Using its own MiXCR run on the PCR reads, TCRdb lists one record per CDR3 protein. Among around 3,300 distinct CDR3 sequences listed, 64% were seen once. The specimen was CD4+ T cells from the margin of a lung tumor. These receptors came from a female donor with lung adenocarcinoma. The CD4 and CD8 labels of this study may be unreliable.

The J gene is TRBJ1-2, the V gene TRBV6-1; D is ambiguous. The CDR3 runs 16 residues. The V end lost 0 bases, the J end lost 4 bases, and 15 bases lay between the germline ends. Germline CDR1 and CDR2: MNHNS and SASEGT. Here the CDR3 reads CASSEASRVSRYGYTF. The DNA of the CDR3 is TGTGCCAGCAGTGAAGCGTCGCGGGTATCGCGCTATGGCTACACCTTC.

The chain's CDR3 is CASSFSSGSGGEQYF. DNA of the CDR3: TGTGCCAGCAGCTTCAGTAGCGGGAGTGGGGGCGAGCAGTACTTC. The V call is TRBV11-2, the J call TRBJ2-7; 9 bases map to TRBD2. The J segment lost 6 bases and the V segment lost 3 bases, leaving 9 bases of the junction unmatched. The V gene's germline CDR1 is SGHAT and CDR2 FQNNGV. The CDR3 sequence is 15 residues long.

This clonotype was counted a single time. The chain couples TRBV7-6 to TRBJ2-1; 8 bases are a match to TRBD2. Germline loops: CDR1 SGHVS, CDR2 FNYEAQ. The CDR3 is 13 residues long. V lost 2 bases and J lost 8; bases outside the gene matches: 2. The CDR3 here is CASSLSLADEQFF. Written as DNA, the CDR3 is TGTGCCAGCAGCTTATCACTAGCGGATGAGCAGTTCTTC. Based on the CDR3 plus reference TRBV7-6 and TRBJ2-1, the full variable domain is GAGVSQSPRYKVTKRGQDVALRCDPISGHVSLYWYRQALGQGPEFLTYFNYEAQQDKSGLPNDRFSAERPEGSISTLTIQRTEQRDSAMYRCASSLSLADEQFFGPGTRLTVL.

By share of the sample, this clonotype is large. V gene TRBV6-1 combines with J gene TRBJ2-1; perhaps TRBD1 as D (6 bases). V lost 3 bases and J lost 9, with 15 bases in between. The germline V gene has CDR1 MNHNS and CDR2 SASEGT. The CDR3 loop spans 14 amino acids. The CDR3 DNA sequence: TGTGCCAGCAGTGACAGGGGCGCTTCGGCTGAGCAGTTCTTC. Protein: CASSDRGASAEQFF.

In its sample, this clonotype was seen a few times. The CDR3 spells CASSQPGRPLYGYTF. Written as DNA, the CDR3 is TGTGCCAGCAGCCAACCGGGACGGCCTTTGTATGGCTACACCTTC. This chain joins TRBV3-1 and TRBJ1-2; tentatively, D is TRBD1 (5 bases). Trimming took 2 bases from V and 5 from J, leaving 15 bases between them. The CDR3 is 15 amino acids. CDR1 is LGHDT and CDR2 is YNNKEL in the germline V gene (reference sequence).

A remark on this clonotype: Given the absence of the conserved phenylalanine or tryptophan at the CDR3 end, a read error is likely. The CDR3 spells CASSLRRAGTSVTDTQYL. The DNA for the CDR3 is TGTGCCAGCAGCTTACGCAGGGCCGGGACTAGCGTCACAGATACGCAGTATTTG. The genes are TRBV7-2 and TRBJ2-3, with 10 bases that match TRBD2. The CDR3 is made up of 18 amino acids. J gave up 2 bases and V 2 bases, and 10 bases lay outside the gene matches. The V gene's germline CDR1 is SGHTA and CDR2 FQGNSA.

A remark on this clonotype: Because the CDR3's place on the DNA is in doubt, the DNA is left out and the CDR3 is given as listed by TCRdb. The J gene is TRBJ2-3, the V gene TRBV6-1; TRBD1 is the table's D call, not checked against the DNA. From germline, CDR1 is MNHNS and CDR2 SASEGT. The CDR3 is 14 residues long, counting both termini. The CDR3 region is CAGSQAVGTGTQFF.

The genes are TRBV6-1 and TRBJ2-1; D is possibly TRBD1 or TRBD2 (9 bases each). Looked up from germline, CDR1 is MNHNS and CDR2 is SASEGT. V lost 7 bases and J lost 5, with 30 bases in between. The CDR3 sequence is 19 residues long. The CDR3 is CASIGQGPASGIWDNEQFF. As DNA, the CDR3 is TGTGCCAGCATCGGACAGGGGCCGGCTAGCGGGATATGGGACAATGAGCAGTTCTTC.